This TCR beta chain was retrieved from a study of beta chain features in type 1 diabetes. Study-wide context: All samples together contributed around 100,000,000 sorted cells for examination.

The V gene's germline CDR1 is MDHEN and CDR2 SYDVKM. The CDR3 length is 15 residues. J gave up 2 bases and V 3 bases, and 6 bases lay outside the gene matches. This clone was seen a few times. Cell sorting via CD45RO/CCR7/CD25/CD127/CD95/CD27 was performed to obtain CD4+ naive, central memory, regulatory and stem cell-like memory cells. cDNA synthesis used the whole RNA isolate, giving expressed TCRB sequences. Naive, central memory and regulatory T cell samples averaged around 4 million immunoSEQ reads each. Sequenced by immunoSEQ multiplex PCR; TCRdb stores in-frame clones only, minus some. The table lists under 900,000 clones, 15% to 20% of them singletons.

Input material: naive CD4+ T cells from blood. The clonotype comes from a woman under 30 in good health. This sequence joins TRBV28 and TRBJ1-2; 7 bases agree with TRBD1. Here the CDR3 DNA reads TGTGCCAGCAGTTTCAGGGGGGGTACGAACTATGGCTACACCTTC. It yields the protein CASSFRGGTNYGYTF.